These T cell receptor beta chains were read from a single sample in a study of blood T cell repertoires in COVID-19. This table comes from immunoSEQ multiplex PCR, and its TCRdb copy is limited to in-frame clones, with some not included. The sample gives 90,000 to 100,000 clones, over 75% of which show up once; roughly 12% is in the top ten. Sequencing used peripheral blood. Receptors were obtained from a human donor in a cohort sampled during active COVID-19. Each CDR3 is given with its conserved first and last residue. The D gene is left open where the match is weak. Not every row has a clone size; where given, it reads once, few, many or a size class.

size: NA; D: TRBD2; V: TRBV4-1; J: TRBJ2-1; CDR3: CASSQGALAGGRFEQFF; DNA: TGCGCCAGCAGCCAAGGAGCACTAGCGGGGGGGCGGTTTGAGCAGTTCTTC
size: NA; D: NA; V: TRBV6-1; J: TRBJ1-2; CDR3: CASSEAGLEAYTF; DNA: TGTGCCAGCAGTGAAGCAGGCTTAGAGGCCTACACCTTC
size: few; D: TRBD1; V: TRBV6-2/TRBV6-3; J: TRBJ2-7; CDR3: CASSPRQGIGEQYF; DNA: TGTGCCAGCAGTCCCCGACAGGGGATAGGGGAGCAGTACTTC
size: NA; D: NA; V: TRBV7-3; J: TRBJ2-1; CDR3: CASSPWGHGYNEQFF; DNA: TGTGCCAGCAGCCCATGGGGCCATGGCTACAATGAGCAGTTCTTC
size: NA; D: NA; V: TRBV21-1; J: TRBJ1-1; CDR3: CASSKQDPGDTEAFF; DNA: TGTGCCAGCAGCAAACAGGACCCCGGGGACACTGAAGCTTTCTTT
size: NA; D: TRBD2; V: TRBV12-5; J: TRBJ2-3; CDR3: CASGKASGGDTQYF; DNA: TGTGCTAGTGGCAAGGCGAGCGGGGGGGATACGCAGTATTTT
size: NA; D: NA; V: TRBV5-1; J: TRBJ2-2; CDR3: CASSLGTYTGELFF; DNA: TGCGCCAGCAGCTTGGGAACTTACACCGGGGAGCTGTTTTTT
size: NA; D: TRBD1; V: TRBV7-9; J: TRBJ1-1; CDR3: CASRWQGASVNTEAFF; DNA: TGTGCCAGCAGGTGGCAGGGGGCAAGCGTGAACACTGAAGCTTTCTTT
size: NA; D: TRBD1; V: TRBV6-5; J: TRBJ1-1; CDR3: CASSLTGTGVAAFF; DNA: TGTGCCAGCAGTTTAACCGGGACAGGGGTAGCGGCTTTCTTT
size: NA; D: NA; V: TRBV11-2; J: TRBJ2-2; CDR3: CARRQAHTGELFF; DNA: TGTGCCAGAAGACAGGCCCACACCGGGGAGCTGTTTTTT
size: NA; D: TRBD2; V: TRBV5-1; J: TRBJ2-1; CDR3: CASRGPGGRSVSYNEQFF; DNA: TGCGCCAGCAGGGGCCCGGGGGGACGGAGCGTCTCCTACAATGAGCAGTTCTTC
size: few; D: TRBD1; V: TRBV5-1; J: TRBJ2-1; CDR3: CASSLGGQGSSNEQFF; DNA: TGCGCCAGCAGCTTGGGGGGACAGGGGAGTTCCAATGAGCAGTTCTTC
size: NA; D: NA; V: TRBV5-6; J: TRBJ2-7; CDR3: CASSPSDGQTLGRGEQYF; DNA: TGTGCCAGCAGCCCTTCTGACGGACAAACTTTGGGAAGGGGCGAGCAGTACTTC
size: NA; D: NA; V: TRBV28; J: TRBJ1-1; CDR3: CASTIEAGNTEAFF; DNA: TGTGCCAGCACCATAGAGGCGGGGAACACTGAAGCTTTCTTT
size: NA; D: NA; V: TRBV4-3; J: TRBJ1-2; CDR3: CASSQVRDSSGYGYTF; DNA: TGCGCCAGCAGCCAAGTTAGGGACTCTAGCGGCTATGGCTACACCTTC
size: NA; D: NA; V: TRBV9; J: TRBJ1-3; CDR3: CASSVGHREPGNTIYF; DNA: TGTGCCAGCAGCGTAGGACACAGGGAGCCTGGAAACACCATATATTTT
size: NA; D: TRBD1; V: TRBV6-5; J: TRBJ2-5; CDR3: CASSYSKTGLVETQYF; DNA: TGTGCCAGCAGTTACTCGAAGACAGGGCTCGTGGAGACCCAGTACTTC
size: NA; D: NA; V: TRBV19; J: TRBJ1-2; CDR3: CASSRTDRSGYTF; DNA: TGTGCCAGTAGTAGAACGGACAGAAGTGGCTACACCTTC
size: NA; D: NA; V: TRBV19; J: TRBJ2-1; CDR3: CASSPTLYNEQFF; DNA: TGTGCCAGTAGTCCGACTCTATACAATGAGCAGTTCTTC
size: NA; D: TRBD1; V: TRBV7-9; J: TRBJ2-7; CDR3: CASSFGTGASYEQYF; DNA: TGTGCCAGCAGCTTCGGGACAGGGGCCTCCTACGAGCAGTACTTC